The source of this T cell receptor beta chain is a study of cytomegalovirus exposure and HLA in healthy donors. Germline V lookup: CDR1 SGHAT, CDR2 FQNNGV. CDR3 length: 14 amino acids. Trimming took off 5 bases at V and 5 bases at J, with 13 bases between the two ends. The primer mix had 60 Vbeta and 13 Jbeta primers. The assay was immunoSEQ multiplex PCR, and TCRdb's table has in-frame clones only and misses some. Among about 200,000 clones listed, 70% to 90% were seen once. This chain links TRBV11-2 with TRBJ1-3; the D gene is possibly TRBD1 (5 bases). The clonotype originates from a man aged 25-40 years in good health and CMV-seronegative. The sample was PBMCs. As DNA, the CDR3 is TGTGCCAGCAGCCACGTTAAGGGGCGAAACACCATATATTTT. The encoded protein is CASSHVKGRNTIYF.